What follows is one T cell receptor (beta chain) and its context. The antigen remains undetermined. Possible read error: a much larger clone is one base away. The CDR3 carries no conserved terminal phenylalanine or tryptophan, so it likely arises from a read error. Per germline, CDR1 ENHRY and CDR2 SYGVKD. The CDR3 totals 15 residues. V was pared by 0 bases and J by 0 bases, with 9 bases between. The sample belongs to a study of regulatory T cells in long-lasting Graves disease. Study-level points and caveats: Only peripheral blood was studied, not thyroid tissue. Limited samples may have lowered accuracy. Patients whose Graves' disease persisted exhibited lower TCR diversity than those newly diagnosed.

iRepertoire HTBI primers and Arm-PCR of CDR3 regions built TCR beta libraries. In TCRdb, the multiplex PCR reads were re-called with MiXCR into one record per CDR3 protein. This table holds about 470,000 distinct CDR3 sequences, about 20% found once. Time point in this sample: persistent/refractory GD, antithyroid drugs over 5 years with positive TRAb. PBMCs provided the RNA from which the TCR library was made. Graves' disease diagnoses followed American Thyroid Association guidelines. The chain links TRBV10-3 to TRBJ2-7; perhaps D is TRBD1 or TRBD2 (5 bases each). The input for sequencing was peripheral blood mononuclear cells (PBMCs), taken when the disease was refractory, from a patient treated with antithyroid drugs. This sequence was found in a female donor with Graves disease. CDR3 in DNA: TGTGCCATCAGTGAGTCGAGGGGATCCTCCTACGAGCAGTACTCC. Translation: CAISESRGSSYEQYS.